Below, 22 T cell receptor beta chains from the same sample are listed, as sequenced in a study of blood T cell repertoires in COVID-19. Profiling relied on immunoSEQ multiplex PCR, and the TCRdb table lists in-frame clones only, not all of them. The table records some 150,000 clones, roughly 85% of them present only once. The sequencing sample was made of peripheral blood. The receptors here all came from a man between 65 and 85 years old with acute or convalescent COVID-19.

This chain uses TRBV14 with TRBJ1-6; TRBD1 is a possible D gene (6 bases). Germline CDR1 SGHDN, CDR2 FVKESK. The CDR3 covers 14 residues. Trimming took 1 base from V and 6 from J, leaving 7 bases between them. The CDR3 DNA sequence: TGTGCCAGCAGCCAAGGGACAGCTAATTCACCCCTCCACTTT. It yields the protein CASSQGTANSPLHF.

CDR3 sequence: CASSKGHDSNQPQHF. Here the CDR3 DNA reads TGTGCCAGTAGTAAAGGACATGATAGCAATCAGCCCCAGCATTTT. This sequence joins TRBV19 and TRBJ1-5; D possibly corresponds to TRBD1 (5 bases). Between the trimmed V and J ends, which lost 4 bases and 0 bases, there was a span of 10 bases. CDR3 length equals 15 residues. Germline V CDR1 and CDR2: LNHDA, SQIVND (reference sequence).

This chain connects TRBV9 to TRBJ2-1, with TRBD1 matching over 11 bases. The CDR3 is made up of 14 amino acids. With V trimmed by 4 bases and J by 7 bases, 4 bases remained unmatched. The germline V gene encodes CDR1 SGDLS and CDR2 YYNGEE. The CDR3 protein is CASSLGTGGNEQFF. For the CDR3, the DNA is TGTGCCAGCAGCCTAGGGACAGGGGGGAATGAGCAGTTCTTC.

This clone was counted many times. The rearrangement uses TRBV13 and TRBJ1-6, with 9 nucleotides matching TRBD1. The V segment lost 3 bases and the J segment 7 bases; nucleotides outside the gene matches: 4. The CDR3 runs 15 residues. Per the germline V gene, CDR1 is PRHDT and CDR2 is FYEKMQ (reference sequence). CDR3 coding DNA: TGTGCCAGCAGCTTTAACAGGGGGCAAAATTCACCCCTCCACTTT. The encoded protein is CASSFNRGQNSPLHF.

This clone was seen a single time. The chain couples TRBV11-2 to TRBJ2-1; 10 bases are a match to TRBD1. The ends lost 3 bases at V and 2 bases at J; junction bases unmatched: 4. The CDR3 covers 16 residues. Germline V gene data show CDR1 as SGHAT and CDR2 as FQNNGV. This CDR3 reads CASSLTGQGPYNEQFF. As DNA, the CDR3 is TGTGCCAGCAGCTTGACGGGACAGGGGCCCTACAATGAGCAGTTCTTC.

The rearrangement links TRBV6-2 or TRBV6-3 to TRBJ2-5, with 8 nucleotides matching TRBD2. The CDR3 is 19 residues long. V lost 4 bases, J lost 1 base, and 17 bases stayed unmatched. Germline V gene sequence: CDR1 MNHEY, CDR2 SVGEGT. The CDR3 sequence: CASSFSSELAVMTQETQYF. The CDR3 DNA reads as TGTGCCAGCAGTTTTAGTTCGGAACTAGCGGTCATGACCCAAGAGACCCAGTACTTC.

The chain couples TRBV5-6 to TRBJ2-1; 15 bases fit TRBD2. The length of the CDR3 is 17 residues. Trimming at V came to 2 bases and at J to 4 bases, leaving 4 bases not matched to a gene. Per the germline V gene, CDR1 is SGHDT and CDR2 is YYEEEE. For the CDR3, the DNA is TGTGCCAGCAGCTTTTCGGGACTAGCGGGAGGTTACAATGAGCAGTTCTTC. This gives the protein CASSFSGLAGGYNEQFF.

The chain recombines TRBV6-2 or TRBV6-3 with TRBJ1-5, with a weak D call TRBD1 (5 bases). Trimming took off 5 bases at V and 3 bases at J, with 17 bases between the two ends. Germline CDR1 is MNHEY and CDR2 is SVGEGT. The CDR3 loop spans 16 amino acids. CDR3 sequence reads: CASSLGGVLNNQPQHF. The CDR3 nucleotides read TGTGCCAGCAGTCTCGGAGGGGTTTTGAACAATCAGCCCCAGCATTTT.

The chain is built from TRBV28 and TRBJ2-5; the match to TRBD1 covers 11 bases. The CDR3 is 15 residues long. With 4 bases clipped from V and 4 bases from J, the junction kept 5 bases outside the gene matches. From germline, CDR1 is MDHEN and CDR2 SYDVKM. This CDR3 reads CASSSGGQGGETQYF. The CDR3 region has the DNA TGTGCCAGCAGTTCAGGGGGACAGGGGGGAGAGACCCAGTACTTC. The variable domain in full, with the rest retrieved from reference TRBV28 and TRBJ2-5, is DVKVTQSSRYLVKRTGEKVFLECVQDMDHENMFWYRQDPGLGLRLIYFSYDVKMKEKGDIPEGYSVSREKKERFSLILESASTNQTSMYLCASSSGGQGGETQYFGPGTRLLVL.

The V and J genes are TRBV11-3 and TRBJ2-7, with 10 bases aligning to TRBD2. The V gene's germline CDR1 is SGHNT and CDR2 YENEEA. With V trimmed by 1 base and J by 5 bases, 5 bases remained unmatched. The CDR3 spans 15 residues. CDR3 residues: CASSLGLAGDDEQYF. The CDR3 nucleotides read TGTGCCAGCAGCTTAGGGCTAGCGGGAGATGACGAGCAGTACTTC.

The chain couples TRBV27 to TRBJ1-2, with TRBD1 identical over 10 bases. The germline V gene has CDR1 MNHEY and CDR2 SMNVEV (reference sequence). This CDR3 region has 17 residues. J gave up 4 bases and V 5 bases, and 13 bases lay outside the gene matches. CDR3 sequence reads: CASSPGQGRPHSYGYTF. The CDR3 region has the DNA TGTGCCAGCAGTCCGGGACAGGGGAGACCCCATTCCTATGGCTACACCTTC.

V gene TRBV3-1 (or the pseudogene TRBV3-2) combines with J gene TRBJ2-3; 11 bases are a match to TRBD2. Germline CDR1 is LGHDT and CDR2 is YNNKEL (reference sequence). The CDR3 is made up of 18 amino acids. V shed 1 base, J shed 7 bases, and the junction held 13 bases outside the gene matches. The CDR3 sequence: CASSQVGTSGTLENTQYF. In DNA, the CDR3 is TGTGCCAGCAGCCAAGTTGGGACTAGCGGTACATTAGAGAATACGCAGTATTTT.

J is TRBJ2-7 and V is TRBV10-3; 7 bases line up with TRBD2. Germline V gives CDR1 ENHRY, CDR2 SYGVKD. J lost 7 bases, V lost 4 bases, and 7 bases had no gene match. CDR3 size: 13 residues. Here the CDR3 reads CAISGEGIGEQYF. The CDR3 region has the DNA TGTGCCATCAGTGGGGAGGGAATCGGGGAGCAGTACTTC.

The V gene is TRBV29-1, the J gene TRBJ2-7, with a possible D match to TRBD2 (5 bases). V lost 4 bases, J lost 5 bases, and 12 bases lay in between. Looked up from germline, CDR1 is SQVTM and CDR2 is ANQGSEA. CDR3 length equals 12 residues. The CDR3 here is CSVGGPGNEQYF. The CDR3 DNA reads as TGCAGCGTTGGCGGGCCGGGGAACGAGCAGTACTTC.

This clone turned up a few times. V usage is TRBV5-1 and J usage is TRBJ2-7; 8 bases fit TRBD2. The germline CDR1 and CDR2 sequences are SGHRS and YFSETQ. The CDR3 loop spans 14 amino acids. Losses at the gene ends were 4 bases for V and 1 base for J; bases not matched to a gene: 4. DNA for the CDR3: TGCGCCAGCAGCAAAGGGACTAGATCCTACGAGCAGTACTTC. Protein product: CASSKGTRSYEQYF.

The CDR3 loop reads CATSDPGTGFRNEQFF. CDR3 sequence (DNA): TGTGCCACCAGTGACCCCGGGACAGGGTTTCGGAATGAGCAGTTCTTC. The V call is TRBV24-1, the J call TRBJ2-1; 9 positions agree with TRBD1. Germline-derived CDR1 and CDR2 are KGHDR and SFDVKD. CDR3 length equals 16 residues. The V segment lost 4 bases and the J segment 7 bases; nucleotides outside the gene matches: 10.

This clone was observed at least ten times. The rearrangement uses TRBV24-1 and TRBJ1-1; 7 bases match TRBD1. The V and J ends lost 5 bases and 5 bases, in that order; junction bases with no gene match: 1. CDR1 is KGHDR and CDR2 is SFDVKD in the germline V gene. The CDR3 is 12 amino acids. The CDR3 DNA reads as TGTGCCACCAGTGCAGGGGGAACTGAAGCTTTCTTT. This codes for CATSAGGTEAFF.

A few counts support this clone. The chain combines TRBV6-5 with TRBJ2-7; 9 nucleotides match TRBD2. The germline V gene has CDR1 MNHEY and CDR2 SVGAGI. This CDR3 is 14 amino acids long. The V and J ends lost 3 bases and 5 bases, in that order; junction bases with no gene match: 5. The CDR3 coding sequence is TGTGCCAGCAGTTATGGCGGGAGGGCCCACGAGCAGTACTTC. This translates into CASSYGGRAHEQYF.

As regards this clone: One end of the junction varies from germline; a read error may be responsible. The chain recombines TRBV24-1 with TRBJ2-3, with D maybe TRBD2 (6 bases). This CDR3 comprises 17 residues. Germline CDR1 and CDR2: KGHDR and SFDVKD. The CDR3 here is CATSHFGTRSSTDTQYF. The CDR3 bases are TGTGCCACCAGTCATTTCGGGACTCGCTCTAGCACAGATACGCAGTATTTT.

The chain carries TRBV14 and TRBJ1-1, with D possibly matching TRBD1 (5 bases). Germline V gene lookup returns CDR1 SGHDN and CDR2 FVKESK. Trimming cost V 4 bases and J 1 base, with 13 bases left between them. The CDR3 has 15 amino acids. The CDR3 here is CASSRRAGTNTEAFF. CDR3 coding DNA: TGTGCCAGCAGCCGCCGGGCGGGGACGAACACTGAAGCTTTCTTT.

This rearrangement joins TRBV4-1 to TRBJ2-1, with 9 positions matching TRBD2. This CDR3 contains 18 residues. The trim removed 0 bases at V and 2 bases at J, leaving 8 bases unmatched. Germline V gene lookup returns CDR1 MGHRA and CDR2 YSYEKL. The CDR3 reads CASSQEPAGGSAYNEQFF. The DNA for the CDR3 is TGCGCCAGCAGCCAAGAACCGGCGGGAGGGTCCGCCTACAATGAGCAGTTCTTC.

The V gene is TRBV7-2, the J gene TRBJ1-5; maybe TRBD1 (5 bases). This CDR3 is built from 15 residues. Germline assignment: CDR1 SGHTA and CDR2 FQGNSA. The V and J ends lost 1 base and 4 bases respectively, with 11 bases between them. The CDR3 sequence: CASSLGRQPNQPQHF. The CDR3 DNA is TGTGCCAGCAGCTTAGGGAGACAGCCGAATCAGCCCCAGCATTTT.